This T cell receptor beta chain is from a study of response to subunit inactivated influenza vaccine. TCRdb independently ran MiXCR on the RT-PCR reads; one entry per CDR3 protein. The sample carries about 520,000 distinct CDR3 sequences, over 9.5% recorded once. V gave up 0 bases and J gave up 0 bases, with 18 bases separating them. This CDR3 is built from 18 residues. Per the germline V gene, CDR1 is SGDLS and CDR2 is YYNGEE. This clonotype showed up just a few times. This clonotype originated in a man aged 50 to 60 who received an inactivated influenza vaccine. The chain joins TRBV9 to TRBJ1-2; D ambiguous. This material consisted of PBMCs from blood, taken about 40 days after vaccination. In DNA form, the CDR3 reads TGTGCCAGCAGCGTAGGGGGTCCGGGTTGGGGAGCTAACTATGGCTACACCTTC. Protein product: CASSVGGPGWGANYGYTF.